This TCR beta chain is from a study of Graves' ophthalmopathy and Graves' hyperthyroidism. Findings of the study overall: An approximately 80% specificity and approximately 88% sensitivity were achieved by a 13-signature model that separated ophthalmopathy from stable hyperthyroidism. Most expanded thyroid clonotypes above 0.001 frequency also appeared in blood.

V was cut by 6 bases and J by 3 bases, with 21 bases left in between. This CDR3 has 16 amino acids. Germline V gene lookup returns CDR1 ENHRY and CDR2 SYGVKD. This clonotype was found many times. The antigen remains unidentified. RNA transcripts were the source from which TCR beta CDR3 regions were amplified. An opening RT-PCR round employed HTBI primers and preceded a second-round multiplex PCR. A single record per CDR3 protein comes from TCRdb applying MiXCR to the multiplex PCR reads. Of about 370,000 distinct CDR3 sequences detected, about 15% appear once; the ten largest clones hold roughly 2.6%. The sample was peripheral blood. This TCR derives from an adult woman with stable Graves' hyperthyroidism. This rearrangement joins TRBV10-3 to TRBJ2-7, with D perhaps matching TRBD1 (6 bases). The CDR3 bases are TGTGCCATCAGGCGAAGGGGGAGTCAGGGTTTCTACGAGCAGTACTTC. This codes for CAIRRRGSQGFYEQYF.